This TCR beta chain emerged from a study of blood T cell repertoires in COVID-19. Germline V gene data show CDR1 as DFQATT and CDR2 as SNEGSKA (reference sequence). Trimming removed 3 bases at V and 0 bases at J, with 12 bases between. CDR3 length: 16 amino acids. Generated by immunoSEQ multiplex PCR, the TCRdb table keeps only in-frame clones and is missing some. Of fewer than 500,000 clones listed, 70% to 85% were seen once; the top ten hold around 1%. The receptor comes from a human donor with acute or convalescent COVID-19. The donor label of this sample is uncertain. The rearrangement links TRBV20-1 to TRBJ2-6, with D possibly being TRBD1 (6 bases). The sample consisted of peripheral blood. The CDR3 DNA reads TGCAGTGCTAGTTCAGGACAGCTCTCTGGGGCCAACGTCCTGACTTTC. Translating it yields CSASSGQLSGANVLTF.